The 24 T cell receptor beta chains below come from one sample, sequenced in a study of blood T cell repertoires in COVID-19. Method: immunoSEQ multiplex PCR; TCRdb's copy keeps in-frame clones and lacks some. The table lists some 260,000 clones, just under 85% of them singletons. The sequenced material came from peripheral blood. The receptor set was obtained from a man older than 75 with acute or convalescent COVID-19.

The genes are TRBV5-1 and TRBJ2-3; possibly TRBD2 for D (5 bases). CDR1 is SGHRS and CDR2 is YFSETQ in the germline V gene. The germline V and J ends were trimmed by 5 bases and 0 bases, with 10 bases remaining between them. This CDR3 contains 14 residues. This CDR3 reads CASSFGESTDTQYF. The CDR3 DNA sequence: TGCGCCAGCAGTTTCGGGGAAAGCACAGATACGCAGTATTTT.

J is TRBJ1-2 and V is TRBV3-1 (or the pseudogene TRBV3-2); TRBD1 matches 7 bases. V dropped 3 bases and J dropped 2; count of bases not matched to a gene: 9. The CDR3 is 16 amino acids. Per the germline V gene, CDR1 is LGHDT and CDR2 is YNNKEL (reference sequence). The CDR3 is CASSHDELGGNYGYTF. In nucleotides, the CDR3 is TGTGCCAGCAGCCATGATGAACTAGGGGGCAACTATGGCTACACCTTC.

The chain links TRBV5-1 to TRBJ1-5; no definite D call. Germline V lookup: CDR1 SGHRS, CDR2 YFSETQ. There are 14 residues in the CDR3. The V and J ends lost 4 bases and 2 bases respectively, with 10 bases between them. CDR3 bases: TGCGCCAGCAGCCCAAGCGCCCGCAATCAGCCCCAGCATTTT. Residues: CASSPSARNQPQHF.

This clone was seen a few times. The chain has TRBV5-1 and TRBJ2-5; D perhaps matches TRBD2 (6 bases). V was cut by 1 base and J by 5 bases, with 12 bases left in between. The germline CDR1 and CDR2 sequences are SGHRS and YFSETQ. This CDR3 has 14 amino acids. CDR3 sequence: CASSLTGVPETQYF. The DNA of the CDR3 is TGCGCCAGCAGCTTGACGGGAGTTCCGGAGACCCAGTACTTC.

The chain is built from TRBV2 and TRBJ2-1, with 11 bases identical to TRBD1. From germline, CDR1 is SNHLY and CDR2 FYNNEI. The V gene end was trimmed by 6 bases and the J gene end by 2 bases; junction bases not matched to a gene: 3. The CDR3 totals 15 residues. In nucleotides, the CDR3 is TGTGCCAGCAGCCCGGGACAGGGGGCCTACAATGAGCAGTTCTTC. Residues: CASSPGQGAYNEQFF. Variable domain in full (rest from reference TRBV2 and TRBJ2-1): EPEVTQTPSHQVTQMGQEVILRCVPISNHLYFYWYRQILGQKVEFLVSFYNNEISEKSEIFDDQFSVERPDGSNFTLKIRSTKLEDSAMYFCASSPGQGAYNEQFFGPGTRLTVL.

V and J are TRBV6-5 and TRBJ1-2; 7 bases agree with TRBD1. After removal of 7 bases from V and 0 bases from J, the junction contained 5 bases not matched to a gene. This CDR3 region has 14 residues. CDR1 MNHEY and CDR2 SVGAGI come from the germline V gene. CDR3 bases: TGTGCCAGCAAACCAGGGACAGCTAACTATGGCTACACCTTC. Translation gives CASKPGTANYGYTF.

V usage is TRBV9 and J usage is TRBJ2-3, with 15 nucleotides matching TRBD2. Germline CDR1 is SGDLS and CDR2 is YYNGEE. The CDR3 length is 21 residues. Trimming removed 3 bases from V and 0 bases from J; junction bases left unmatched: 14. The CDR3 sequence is CASSAGAGTSGGIISTDTQYF. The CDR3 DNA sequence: TGTGCCAGCAGCGCCGGAGCCGGGACTAGCGGGGGGATAATTAGCACAGATACGCAGTATTTT.

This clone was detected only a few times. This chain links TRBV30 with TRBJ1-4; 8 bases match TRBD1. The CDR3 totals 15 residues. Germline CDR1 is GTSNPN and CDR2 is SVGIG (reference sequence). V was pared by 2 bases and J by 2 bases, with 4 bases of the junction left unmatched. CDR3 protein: CAWSTPGGTNEKLFF. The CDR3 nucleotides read TGTGCCTGGAGTACCCCAGGGGGCACTAATGAAAAACTGTTTTTT.

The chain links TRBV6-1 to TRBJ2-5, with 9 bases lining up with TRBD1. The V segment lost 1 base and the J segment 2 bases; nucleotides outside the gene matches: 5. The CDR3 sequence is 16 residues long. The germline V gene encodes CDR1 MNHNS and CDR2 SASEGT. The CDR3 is CASSEGWDRAQETQYF. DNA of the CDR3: TGTGCCAGCAGTGAAGGATGGGACAGGGCGCAAGAGACCCAGTACTTC.

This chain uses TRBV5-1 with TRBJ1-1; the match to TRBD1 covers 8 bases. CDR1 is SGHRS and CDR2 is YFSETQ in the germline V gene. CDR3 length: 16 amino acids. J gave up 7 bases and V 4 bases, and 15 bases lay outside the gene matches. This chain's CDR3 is CASSPDRGPWRGEAFF. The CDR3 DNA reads TGCGCCAGCAGCCCCGACAGGGGCCCCTGGAGAGGTGAAGCTTTCTTT.

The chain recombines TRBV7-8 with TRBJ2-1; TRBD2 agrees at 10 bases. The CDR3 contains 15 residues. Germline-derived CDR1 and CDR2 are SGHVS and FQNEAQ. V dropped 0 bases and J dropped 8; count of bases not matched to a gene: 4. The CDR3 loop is CASSLASGRGHEQFF. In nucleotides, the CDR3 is TGTGCCAGCAGCTTAGCAAGCGGGAGGGGGCATGAGCAGTTCTTC.

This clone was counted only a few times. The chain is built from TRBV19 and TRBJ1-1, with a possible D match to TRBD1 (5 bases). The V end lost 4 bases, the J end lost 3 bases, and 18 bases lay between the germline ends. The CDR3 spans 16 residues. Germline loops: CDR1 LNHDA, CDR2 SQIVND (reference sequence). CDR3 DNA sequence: TGTGCCAGTAGTAACCAACACAGGTTAATAGACACTGAAGCTTTCTTT. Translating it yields CASSNQHRLIDTEAFF.

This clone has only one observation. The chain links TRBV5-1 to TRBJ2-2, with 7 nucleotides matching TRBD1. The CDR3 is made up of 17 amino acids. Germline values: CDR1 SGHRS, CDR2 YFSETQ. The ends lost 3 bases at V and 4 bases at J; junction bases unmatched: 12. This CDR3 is CASSWRTGSTTTGELFF. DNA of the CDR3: TGCGCCAGCAGCTGGCGGACAGGTAGTACGACCACCGGGGAGCTGTTTTTT.

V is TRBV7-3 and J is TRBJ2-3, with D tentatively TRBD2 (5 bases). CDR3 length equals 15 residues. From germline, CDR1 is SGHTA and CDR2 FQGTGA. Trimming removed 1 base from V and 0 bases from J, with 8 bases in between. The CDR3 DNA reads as TGTGCCAGCAGCTTAAGTAGCGTTAGCACAGATACGCAGTATTTT. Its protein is CASSLSSVSTDTQYF.

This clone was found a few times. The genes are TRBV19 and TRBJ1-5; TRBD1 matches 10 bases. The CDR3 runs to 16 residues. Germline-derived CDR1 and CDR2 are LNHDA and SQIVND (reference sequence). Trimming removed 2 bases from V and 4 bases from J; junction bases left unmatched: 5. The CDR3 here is CASSIRTGGPNQPQHF. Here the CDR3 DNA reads TGTGCCAGTAGTATAAGGACAGGGGGACCTAATCAGCCCCAGCATTTT.

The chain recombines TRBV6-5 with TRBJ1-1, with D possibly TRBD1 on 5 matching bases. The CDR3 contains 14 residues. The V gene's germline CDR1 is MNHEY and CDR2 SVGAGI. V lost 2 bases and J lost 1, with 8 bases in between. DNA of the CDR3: TGTGCCAGCAGTTACGACAGATCGAACACTGAAGCTTTCTTT. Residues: CASSYDRSNTEAFF.

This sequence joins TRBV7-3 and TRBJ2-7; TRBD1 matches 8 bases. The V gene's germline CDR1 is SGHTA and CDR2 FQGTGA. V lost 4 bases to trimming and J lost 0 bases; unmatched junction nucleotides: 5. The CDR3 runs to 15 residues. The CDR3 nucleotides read TGTGCCAGCAGCTCCGACAGGGGCAGCTCCTACGAGCAGTACTTC. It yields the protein CASSSDRGSSYEQYF.

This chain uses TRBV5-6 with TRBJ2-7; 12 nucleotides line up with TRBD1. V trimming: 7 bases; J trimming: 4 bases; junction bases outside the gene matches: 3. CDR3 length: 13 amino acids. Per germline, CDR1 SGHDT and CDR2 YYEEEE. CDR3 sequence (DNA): TGTGCCAGCGGGGACAGGGGGCGGTACGAGCAGTACTTC. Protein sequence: CASGDRGRYEQYF. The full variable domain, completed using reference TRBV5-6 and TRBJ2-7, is DAGVTQSPTHLIKTRGQQVTLRCSPKSGHDTVSWYQQALGQGPQFIFQYYEEEERQRGNFPDRFSGHQFPNYSSELNVNALLLGDSALYLCASGDRGRYEQYFGPGTRLTVT.

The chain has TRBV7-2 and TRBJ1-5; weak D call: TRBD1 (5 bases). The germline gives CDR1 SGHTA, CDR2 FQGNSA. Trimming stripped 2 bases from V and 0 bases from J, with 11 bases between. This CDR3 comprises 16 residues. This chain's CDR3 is CASSLMGTHSNQPQHF. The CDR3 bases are TGTGCCAGCAGCTTAATGGGGACTCATAGCAATCAGCCCCAGCATTTT.

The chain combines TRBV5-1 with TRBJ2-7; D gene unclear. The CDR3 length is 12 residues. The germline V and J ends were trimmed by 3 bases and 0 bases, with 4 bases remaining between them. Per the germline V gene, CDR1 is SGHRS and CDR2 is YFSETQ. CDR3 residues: CASSSGSYEQYF. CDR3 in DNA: TGCGCCAGCAGCTCCGGCTCCTACGAGCAGTACTTC.

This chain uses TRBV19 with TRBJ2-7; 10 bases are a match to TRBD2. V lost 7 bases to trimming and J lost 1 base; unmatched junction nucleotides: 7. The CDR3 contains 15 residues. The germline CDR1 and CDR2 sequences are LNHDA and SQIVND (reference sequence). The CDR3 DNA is TGTGCCAGTAAATTCGGGACTAGCGTTTCCTACGAGCAGTACTTC. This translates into CASKFGTSVSYEQYF.

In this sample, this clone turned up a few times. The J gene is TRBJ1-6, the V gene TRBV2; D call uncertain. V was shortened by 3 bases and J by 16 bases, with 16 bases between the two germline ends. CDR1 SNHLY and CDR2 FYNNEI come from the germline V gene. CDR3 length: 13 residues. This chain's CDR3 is CASSDRGLALLHF. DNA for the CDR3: TGTGCCAGCAGTGATCGGGGTTTAGCTTTGCTCCACTTT. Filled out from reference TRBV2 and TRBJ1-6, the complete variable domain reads EPEVTQTPSHQVTQMGQEVILRCVPISNHLYFYWYRQILGQKVEFLVSFYNNEISEKSEIFDDQFSVERPDGSNFTLKIRSTKLEDSAMYFCASSDRGLALLHFGNGTRLTVT.

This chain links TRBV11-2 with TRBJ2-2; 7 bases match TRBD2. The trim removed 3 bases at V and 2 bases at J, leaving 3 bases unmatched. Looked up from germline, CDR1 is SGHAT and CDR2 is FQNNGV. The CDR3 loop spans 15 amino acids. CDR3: CASSFGDYNTGELFF. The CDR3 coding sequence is TGTGCCAGCAGCTTTGGGGACTACAACACCGGGGAGCTGTTTTTT.

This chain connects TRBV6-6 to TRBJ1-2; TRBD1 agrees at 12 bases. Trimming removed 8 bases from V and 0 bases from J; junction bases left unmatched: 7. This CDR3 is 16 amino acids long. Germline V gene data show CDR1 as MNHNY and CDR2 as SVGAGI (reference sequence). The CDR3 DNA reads TGTGCCAGCTATCCGGGACAGGGGGCCGCTAACTATGGCTACACCTTC. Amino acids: CASYPGQGAANYGYTF.